The source of this T cell receptor (beta chain) is a study of blood T cells in healthy people across ages. Findings and caveats of the study: Conclusively comparing naive with antigen-experienced cells was impossible with unsorted PBMCs.

A second about 6 to 11 cycle PCR used barcoded and J-beta primers. TCRdb reprocessed the 5' RACE reads with MiXCR, giving one entry per CDR3 protein. This repertoire shows 650,000 to 1,000,000 distinct CDR3 sequences, roughly 40% found once; its top ten account for under 15%. This clonotype was counted between two and nine times. Its antigen is still unknown. V shed 3 bases, J shed 2 bases, and the junction held 6 bases outside the gene matches. CDR3 length equals 15 residues. Per the germline V gene, CDR1 is MNHNY and CDR2 is SVGAGI (reference sequence). The gene calls are TRBV6-6 and TRBJ1-1, with TRBD1 identical over 7 bases. The sample taken for sequencing was blood. This receptor was taken from a young man in good health. This CDR3 reads CASSYRQGVNTEAFF. The CDR3 bases are TGTGCCAGCAGTTATAGACAGGGCGTTAACACTGAAGCTTTCTTT.